This entry lists 32 T cell receptor beta chains sequenced from one sample in a study of technical replicates of blood from a few donors. Repertoires were generated with immunoSEQ multiplex PCR, while TCRdb's copy carries only in-frame clones and drops some. The sample carries fewer than 80,000 clones, 89% recorded once. The material sequenced was PBMCs. Source of these receptors: a human donor in good health. Some clones in this sample may be carry-over from other donors' samples.

The V call is TRBV6-5, the J call TRBJ1-2; 7 bases align to TRBD1. Germline CDR1 is MNHEY and CDR2 is SVGAGI. The CDR3 extends over 14 amino acids. The trim removed 6 bases at V and 1 base at J, leaving 5 bases unmatched. The CDR3 nucleotides are TGTGCCAGCAGGGGGACAGCATTTAACTATGGCTACACCTTC. It translates to CASRGTAFNYGYTF.

The chain combines TRBV4-3 with TRBJ2-3; 10 bases line up with TRBD2. The junction had 6 bases not matched to a gene; V was cut back by 3 bases and J by 6 bases. This CDR3 is 15 amino acids long. Germline V gene lookup returns CDR1 LGHNA and CDR2 YSLEER. The CDR3 reads CASSQGTSGKDTQYF. The DNA for the CDR3 is TGCGCCAGCAGCCAGGGTACTAGCGGGAAGGATACGCAGTATTTT.

The chain links TRBV19 to TRBJ2-1, with a weak D call TRBD1 (5 bases). V lost 7 bases and J 6 bases, leaving 13 bases between the germline ends. The germline V gene encodes CDR1 LNHDA and CDR2 SQIVND (reference sequence). CDR3 length: 13 amino acids. The CDR3 loop reads CASKQVPGNEQFF. The CDR3 bases are TGTGCCAGTAAACAGGTTCCTGGCAATGAGCAGTTCTTC.

The gene calls are TRBV6-1 and TRBJ2-5; a weak D match, TRBD2 (5 bases). Germline-derived CDR1 and CDR2 are MNHNS and SASEGT. The CDR3 is 14 residues long. The germline V and J ends were trimmed by 1 base and 6 bases, with 12 bases remaining between them. CDR3 loop: CASSEGHGGKTQYF. CDR3 in DNA: TGTGCCAGCAGTGAAGGGCACGGAGGAAAGACCCAGTACTTC.

The chain has TRBV4-1 and TRBJ1-1; 8 positions match TRBD1. The trim removed 4 bases at V and 0 bases at J, leaving 7 bases unmatched. The CDR3 length is 16 residues. Per germline, CDR1 MGHRA and CDR2 YSYEKL. CDR3 coding DNA: TGCGCCAGCAGCCGAGGACAGGGAATCATGAACACTGAAGCTTTCTTT. Its protein is CASSRGQGIMNTEAFF.

V and J are TRBV6-4 and TRBJ2-5, with unresolved D. The CDR3 contains 17 residues. V lost 1 base and J 3 bases, leaving 18 bases between the germline ends. Germline CDR1 MRHNA, CDR2 SNTAGT. The CDR3 nucleotides read TGTGCCAGCAGTGACTTTAGAGGCAGCCCGGCCGAAGAGACCCAGTACTTC. This encodes CASSDFRGSPAEETQYF.

V gene TRBV7-2 combines with J gene TRBJ2-1; 10 nucleotides line up with TRBD1. J gave up 12 bases and V 5 bases, and 10 bases lay outside the gene matches. The CDR3 sequence is 14 residues long. The germline V gene encodes CDR1 SGHTA and CDR2 FQGNSA. CDR3 region: CASSEDRGRRGQFF. DNA for the CDR3: TGTGCCAGCAGCGAAGACAGGGGGCGCCGCGGGCAGTTCTTC.

This chain joins TRBV19 and TRBJ2-7, with 9 bases identical to TRBD1. V was pared by 7 bases and J by 0 bases, with 7 bases of the junction left unmatched. This CDR3 region has 15 residues. The germline V gene encodes CDR1 LNHDA and CDR2 SQIVND (reference sequence). CDR3 sequence (DNA): TGTGCCAGTACCACCGGGACAGGGAACTCCTACGAGCAGTACTTC. It specifies CASTTGTGNSYEQYF.

This clone was observed a handful of times. The V call is TRBV27, the J call TRBJ1-1; the D is unclear. Germline CDR1 MNHEY, CDR2 SMNVEV (reference sequence). The CDR3 spans 14 residues. V was pared by 4 bases and J by 4 bases, with 13 bases between. The CDR3 coding sequence is TGTGCCAGCAGTTCCTATGGGAGGGCCACTGAAGCTTTCTTT. It translates to CASSSYGRATEAFF.

The chain links TRBV5-1 to TRBJ1-6, with D tentatively TRBD1 (5 bases). Trimming cost V 2 bases and J 0 bases, with 15 bases left between them. The germline CDR1 and CDR2 sequences are SGHRS and YFSETQ. The CDR3 runs 18 residues. CDR3 sequence (DNA): TGCGCCAGCAGCTTTCAGGGTCTGGCCAGCTCCTATAATTCACCCCTCCACTTT. This translates into CASSFQGLASSYNSPLHF. The full variable domain, completed using reference TRBV5-1 and TRBJ1-6, is KAGVTQTPRYLIKTRGQQVTLSCSPISGHRSVSWYQQTPGQGLQFLFEYFSETQRNKGNFPGRFSGRQFSNSRSEMNVSTLELGDSALYLCASSFQGLASSYNSPLHFGNGTRLTVT.

V gene TRBV10-3 combines with J gene TRBJ1-1; 8 nucleotides line up with TRBD1. CDR3 length: 13 amino acids. V shed 3 bases, J shed 6 bases, and the junction held 3 bases outside the gene matches. Looked up from germline, CDR1 is ENHRY and CDR2 is SYGVKD. The chain's CDR3 is CAISDRGRSEAFF. CDR3 coding DNA: TGTGCCATCAGTGACAGGGGGCGATCTGAAGCTTTCTTT.

The CDR3 spells CASSPTRQGKLFF. The CDR3 DNA is TGTGCCAGCAGCCCGACGAGGCAGGGAAAACTGTTTTTT. The genes are TRBV7-6 and TRBJ1-4; tentatively, D is TRBD1 (5 bases). V was trimmed by 5 bases and J by 10 bases, leaving 14 bases between them. Per germline, CDR1 SGHVS and CDR2 FNYEAQ. This CDR3 has 13 residues.

V and J are TRBV19 and TRBJ1-1; D possibly corresponds to TRBD1 (5 bases). Trimming stripped 5 bases from V and 1 base from J, with 14 bases between. This CDR3 has 15 residues. The germline V gene encodes CDR1 LNHDA and CDR2 SQIVND (reference sequence). This CDR3 is CASSAWAGPNTEAFF. CDR3 bases: TGTGCCAGTAGTGCCTGGGCAGGGCCGAACACTGAAGCTTTCTTT.

The chain carries TRBV25-1 and TRBJ2-2; D unresolved. V gave up 2 bases and J gave up 1 base, with 8 bases separating them. Germline lookup yields CDR1 MGHDK and CDR2 SYGVNS. There are 15 residues in the CDR3. The chain's CDR3 is CASSEIGKNTGELFF. DNA for the CDR3: TGTGCCAGCAGTGAAATTGGCAAGAACACCGGGGAGCTGTTTTTT.

The genes are TRBV30 and TRBJ2-1; 7 nucleotides line up with TRBD2. V lost 8 bases, J lost 5 bases, and 12 bases stayed unmatched. This CDR3 has 14 amino acids. The germline gives CDR1 GTSNPN, CDR2 SVGIG (reference sequence). CDR3 DNA: TGTGCCCATGCCGGGGCTAGCGGTCACAATGAGCAGTTCTTC. Its protein product is CAHAGASGHNEQFF. Filled out from reference TRBV30 and TRBJ2-1, the complete variable domain reads SQTIHQWPATLVQPVGSPLSLECTVEGTSNPNLYWYRQAAGRGLQLLFYSVGIGQISSEVPQNLSASRPQDRQFILSSKKLLLSDSGFYLCAHAGASGHNEQFFGPGTRLTVL.

V and J are TRBV4-2 and TRBJ2-5; D perhaps matches TRBD2 (6 bases). V was clipped by 4 bases and J by 2 bases, with 14 bases between them. CDR3 length: 15 amino acids. Germline V gene sequence: CDR1 LGHNA, CDR2 YNFKEQ. CDR3 coding DNA: TGTGCCAGCAGCCGGTGGGGGGACCAGCAAGAGACCCAGTACTTC. It translates to CASSRWGDQQETQYF.

The chain links TRBV7-2 to TRBJ1-5, with D maybe TRBD1 (5 bases). V was cut by 5 bases and J by 6 bases, with 17 bases left in between. The CDR3 totals 15 residues. Germline V gene sequence: CDR1 SGHTA, CDR2 FQGNSA. The CDR3 coding sequence is TGTGCCAGCAGCCCCAGGGCGACGAGTACTCAGCCCCAGCATTTT. Translation: CASSPRATSTQPQHF.

CDR3 bases: TGTGCCAGCAGGCAAAATGTAGCGGGAGTATACAATGAGCAGTTCTTC. Encoded protein: CASRQNVAGVYNEQFF. The chain couples TRBV11-2 to TRBJ2-1, with 9 bases that match TRBD2. With 6 bases clipped from V and 4 bases from J, the junction kept 10 bases outside the gene matches. This CDR3 contains 16 residues. In germline, CDR1 is SGHAT, CDR2 FQNNGV.

The V gene is TRBV6-5, the J gene TRBJ1-6; no clear D gene. CDR3 length: 13 residues. The V gene's germline CDR1 is MNHEY and CDR2 SVGAGI. V lost 0 bases and J lost 10, with 7 bases in between. The DNA of the CDR3 is TGTGCCAGCAGTTACTCCCTAGAGTCACCCCTCCACTTT. This gives the protein CASSYSLESPLHF.

The V and J genes are TRBV19 and TRBJ1-5; a weak D match, TRBD1 (6 bases). Germline values: CDR1 LNHDA, CDR2 SQIVND (reference sequence). The V and J ends lost 2 bases and 5 bases respectively, with 19 bases between them. There are 17 residues in the CDR3. The CDR3 loop is CASSISRGRGLYQPQHF. The CDR3 nucleotides read TGTGCCAGTAGTATATCCAGGGGAAGGGGTCTATATCAGCCCCAGCATTTT.

The chain carries TRBV19 and TRBJ1-3; 7 bases align to TRBD1. With 5 bases clipped from V and 0 bases from J, the junction kept 10 bases outside the gene matches. The germline gives CDR1 LNHDA, CDR2 SQIVND (reference sequence). CDR3 length equals 17 residues. CDR3 sequence reads: CASSRDHTGDSGNTIYF. Written as DNA, the CDR3 is TGTGCCAGTAGTCGCGATCATACAGGGGACTCTGGAAACACCATATATTTT.

This chain uses TRBV4-3 with TRBJ2-2; 9 bases line up with TRBD1. Germline V gene sequence: CDR1 LGHNA, CDR2 YSLEER. This CDR3 region has 14 residues. V shed 4 bases, J shed 5 bases, and the junction held 2 bases outside the gene matches. As DNA, the CDR3 is TGCGCCAGCAGCCTACAGGGGGCGACCGGGGAGCTGTTTTTT. The encoded protein is CASSLQGATGELFF.

This sequence joins TRBV7-3 and TRBJ2-5; the D gene is possibly TRBD2 (5 bases). This CDR3 is built from 14 residues. V was trimmed by 5 bases and J by 3 bases, leaving 13 bases between them. The germline CDR1 and CDR2 sequences are SGHTA and FQGTGA. Written as DNA, the CDR3 is TGTGCCAGCAGCCCTCTCGGGCGGGAAGAGACCCAGTACTTC. This codes for CASSPLGREETQYF.

The chain recombines TRBV18 with TRBJ2-7; D remains unclear. The V gene lost 4 bases and the J gene lost 6 bases, with 13 bases spanning the gap. Germline V gene sequence: CDR1 KGHSH, CDR2 LQKENI. The length of the CDR3 is 13 residues. This CDR3 is CASSREQKSEQYF. CDR3 bases: TGTGCCAGCTCACGAGAGCAAAAATCCGAGCAGTACTTC. The variable domain in full, with the rest retrieved from reference TRBV18 and TRBJ2-7, is NAGVMQNPRHLVRRRGQEARLRCSPMKGHSHVYWYRQLPEEGLKFMVYLQKENIIDESGMPKERFSAEFPKEGPSILRIQQVVRGDSAAYFCASSREQKSEQYFGPGTRLTVT.

V usage is TRBV14 and J usage is TRBJ2-7, with D perhaps matching TRBD1 (6 bases). The CDR3 length is 15 residues. Germline V lookup: CDR1 SGHDN, CDR2 FVKESK. The V end was cut by 3 bases, the J end by 3 bases, with 15 bases between. CDR3 nucleotides: TGTGCCAGCAGCCACTCCCGGGACAACAGCTACGAGCAGTACTTC. It codes for CASSHSRDNSYEQYF.

The rearrangement uses TRBV27 and TRBJ2-7, with a weak D call TRBD2 (5 bases). Trimming took 3 bases from V and 3 from J, leaving 9 bases between them. The germline V gene encodes CDR1 MNHEY and CDR2 SMNVEV (reference sequence). There are 13 residues in the CDR3. The CDR3 region is CASSLEAGYEQYF. DNA for the CDR3: TGTGCCAGCAGTTTGGAGGCGGGCTACGAGCAGTACTTC.

The chain couples TRBV29-1 to TRBJ2-3, with 8 bases identical to TRBD2. CDR1 is SQVTM, CDR2 ANQGSEA, per germline. V lost 3 bases to trimming and J lost 2 bases; unmatched junction nucleotides: 7. The CDR3 runs to 15 residues. The CDR3 DNA reads TGCAGCGTTGACCTAGAGCGGGGGAACACAGATACGCAGTATTTT. It yields the protein CSVDLERGNTDTQYF.

This rearrangement joins TRBV4-1 to TRBJ2-1; 8 nucleotides line up with TRBD1. There are 15 residues in the CDR3. Germline CDR1 reads MGHRA; CDR2 reads YSYEKL. The junction had 5 bases not matched to a gene; V was cut back by 4 bases and J by 3 bases. Here the CDR3 reads CASSPQGGFYNEQFF. CDR3 sequence (DNA): TGCGCCAGCAGCCCACAGGGGGGATTCTACAATGAGCAGTTCTTC.

This clone was seen just once. The chain recombines TRBV25-1 with TRBJ2-7, with 9 nucleotides matching TRBD1. The trim removed 4 bases at V and 4 bases at J, leaving 5 bases unmatched. The germline V gene encodes CDR1 MGHDK and CDR2 SYGVNS. The CDR3 consists of 14 residues. In DNA form, the CDR3 reads TGTGCCAGCAGTGGAGACAGGGGGAATTACGAGCAGTACTTC. Translation: CASSGDRGNYEQYF.

CDR3 sequence: CASRPTGYGEKLFF. CDR3 sequence (DNA): TGTGCCAGCAGACCTACAGGGTATGGTGAAAAACTGTTTTTT. The chain carries TRBV6-6 and TRBJ1-4, with a possible D match to TRBD1 (6 bases). CDR1 MNHNY and CDR2 SVGAGI come from the germline V gene (reference sequence). With 6 bases removed from V and 7 bases from J, the gap between germline ends came to 15 bases. This CDR3 is built from 14 residues.

The rearrangement links TRBV5-1 to TRBJ2-3, with TRBD2 identical over 9 bases. The CDR3 runs to 17 residues. Germline V gene lookup returns CDR1 SGHRS and CDR2 YFSETQ. Trimming took 0 bases from V and 0 from J; bases not matched to a gene: 5. This CDR3 reads CASSLGASGKSTDTQYF. The CDR3 DNA sequence: TGCGCCAGCAGCTTGGGTGCTAGCGGGAAAAGCACAGATACGCAGTATTTT.

V gene TRBV4-2 combines with J gene TRBJ2-2; TRBD2 aligns across 7 bases. In germline, CDR1 is LGHNA, CDR2 YNFKEQ. The CDR3 consists of 18 residues. The junction had 12 bases not matched to a gene; V was cut back by 4 bases and J by 1 base. This chain's CDR3 is CASSRAKLERGNTGELFF. CDR3 nucleotides: TGTGCCAGCAGCCGAGCTAAGCTGGAGCGGGGGAACACCGGGGAGCTGTTTTTT.